This entry features one TCR beta chain sequence. It has no known antigen specificity. No base quality information exists; no much larger clone differs at one position. The entry originates in a study of shared clonotypes between healthy human individuals (dated by TCRdb to the early 2020s). At the level of the whole study: A few men and a couple of women, aged 18 to 49 years, made up the cohort. For each donor, three plates each were used for CD4 naive and CD4 memory, two plates were used for CD8 naive, and one plate was used for CD8 memory. To estimate repertoire size and how much clonotype sharing occurs between individuals, the study deeply sequenced the blood TCR repertoires of five healthy adults. To increase sequencing depth and limit assay-specific biases, TCR repertoire library preparation and sequencing were carried out by different laboratories using diverse techniques. Each donor's leukapheresis produced roughly between about 0.8 and 10 billion PBMCs.

Using the deep immunoSEQ assay, multiplex PCR amplified TCR CDR3 regions from genomic DNA. Extracted genomic DNA from each cell subset was distributed evenly across all wells of several immunoSEQ 96-well plates, and each plate was treated as a replicate. For sorted subsets, around 200 ng genomic DNA, equal to tens of thousands of T cell genomes, was loaded into each replicate PCR. Purified libraries were quantified with a Qubit 3.0 fluorometer, sized on a Bioanalyzer 2100, and re-quantified with the KAPA Library Quantification kit. Every immunoSEQ 96-well plate was sequenced on a separate single-read 150-cycle Illumina NextSeq 550 flow cell. Processing in the source paper ran as follows. Because only junctional sequences without quality scores were contained in the immunoSEQ output, filtering matching that applied to full-length reads could not be performed. To assign V/J genes and CDR3, sequences were annotated against IMGT germline references using PyIR, a Python wrapper for IgBLAST v1.9. Any read was removed if the V/J assignment was weak (E-value above 1e-6), the CDR3 was missing, or the read contained stop codons, out-of-frame junctions, or ambiguous translated residues. V3J clonotypes were defined by identical inferred V gene, J gene, and CDR3 amino acid sequence. Percentage overlap between repertoires was calculated by dividing the number of shared unique clonotypes by the size of the smaller repertoire. Three approaches were used to assess repertoire richness: RTK rarefaction, the Chao1 estimator, and Recon v2.1 estimates of unobserved clonotypes. OLGA was used to compute generation probabilities for all TCRbeta clonotypes that the gDNA method yielded from a few donors. TCRdb re-hosts the immuneACCESS table, in-frame sequences only. Its copies lack some clones; in the studies checked, an unresolved V gene accounts for under half of them, and the cause for the rest is not known. D and trimming were read from the DNA, whereas the V and J calls and clone size are those reported in that table. This sample holds 750,000 to 1,000,000 clones; 90% to 95% were observed only once. Clones ranked in the top ten supply approximately 25% of the sample.

Points the paper makes about the study in general: Pairwise subsampling indicated that sequencing depth was expected to affect the degree of clonotype sharing among donors. Even with the large sequencing depth, rarefaction of the sorted-subset datasets indicated that sequencing was incomplete. Sampling was restricted to blood, and TCR repertoires in tissues likely differ from the TCR repertoires found in blood. Across a few donors, roughly 5.1% of naive CD4, roughly 3.4% of naive CD8, under 2.5% of memory CD4, and around 0.4% of memory CD8 clonotypes were shared. Naive subsets generally had larger estimated clonotype richness than memory subsets. The genetic and exposure-history diversity represented was limited by the small number of donors. Compared with non-shared clonotypes, clonotypes shared by all four sorted-subset donors had higher generation probabilities.

CD8 naive samples were CD45RO-negative cells positively selected for CCR7, giving a CD45RA+CCR7+ population that excluded TemRA cells. Donors were healthy HIV-negative adults with no recently reported acute infections or vaccinations. Every donor was a Caucasian adult residing in Nashville, Tennessee, USA. Blood was obtained by leukapheresis, after which PBMCs were separated by Ficoll-Histopaque density gradient centrifugation and cryopreserved in liquid nitrogen vapor phase. Purity and quantity of every magnetically sorted T cell population were checked by analytical flow cytometry. Genomic DNA was isolated from every sorted fraction and measured by UV absorbance on a Nanodrop 2000c. Counted from cysteine to phenylalanine, this CDR3 has 16 amino acids. Only CDR3 DNA remains: 48 bases, in frame from the first base. CDR1 MNHNY and CDR2 SVGAGI are derived from the germline V gene (reference sequence). V loses 4 bases, J loses 3 bases, and the germline ends lie 18 bases apart.

This receptor was identified in a young man in good health. This receptor chain uses TRBV6-6 and TRBJ1-2, with the D gene uncertain. Sample: naive CD8+ T cells sorted from blood. Interpreted using the paper, the cell subset or site label stands for: CD45RA+CCR7+. This receptor carries the CDR3 CASSFSPGVSDYGYTF. The DNA reads TGTGCCAGCAGTTTTTCCCCAGGAGTTAGCGACTATGGCTACACCTTC.